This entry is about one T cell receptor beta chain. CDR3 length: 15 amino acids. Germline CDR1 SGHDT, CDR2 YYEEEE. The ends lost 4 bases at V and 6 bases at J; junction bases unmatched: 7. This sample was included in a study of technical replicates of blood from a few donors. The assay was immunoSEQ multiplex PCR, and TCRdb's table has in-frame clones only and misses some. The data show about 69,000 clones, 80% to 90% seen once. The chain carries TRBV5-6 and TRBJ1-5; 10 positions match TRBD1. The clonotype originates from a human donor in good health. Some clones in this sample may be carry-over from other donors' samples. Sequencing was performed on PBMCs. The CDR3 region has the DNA TGTGCCAGCAGCCCAGGGACAGGGGTATCTCAGCCCCAGCATTTT. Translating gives CASSPGTGVSQPQHF.